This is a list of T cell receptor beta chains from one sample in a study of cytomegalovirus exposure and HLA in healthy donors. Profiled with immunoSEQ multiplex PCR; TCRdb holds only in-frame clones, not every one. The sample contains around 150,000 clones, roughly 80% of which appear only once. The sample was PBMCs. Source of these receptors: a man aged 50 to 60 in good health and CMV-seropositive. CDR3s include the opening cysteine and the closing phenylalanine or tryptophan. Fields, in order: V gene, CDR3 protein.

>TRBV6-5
CASSYFAGLPQETQYF
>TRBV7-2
CASSFRSGGRSEQFF
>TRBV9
CASSVEVGSGGAGEQYF
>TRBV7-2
CASSLFRGTDLHQPQHF
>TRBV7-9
CASSPRRGESRAGELFF
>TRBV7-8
CASSPQRGVNNEQFF
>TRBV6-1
CASSEVSGASTDTQYF
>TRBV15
CATSRFGQGKETQYF
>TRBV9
CASSVAGPQETQYF
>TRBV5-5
CASSSQGAPNTEAFF
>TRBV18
CASSPGTSNQPQHF
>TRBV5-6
CASSLYGGQETQYF
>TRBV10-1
CASSESRDTGIVTDTQYF
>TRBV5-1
CASSMSAAWFNGYTF
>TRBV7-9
CASSLVGGLSYGYTF
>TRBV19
CASSIQGGWGYTF
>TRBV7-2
CASSLERASGSPLHF
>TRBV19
CASSIGGGESEQFF
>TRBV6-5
CASRSGLGKDNEQFF
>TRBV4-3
CASSQAGGNTIYF
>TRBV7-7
CASSRGLGFTDTQYF
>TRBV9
CASSPGTGGSETQYF
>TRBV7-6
CASSPIGGGLSHNTF
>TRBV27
CASGSGTGGSQPQHF
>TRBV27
CASRYSPEGYGYTF
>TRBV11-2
CASSLDFGQAYEQYF
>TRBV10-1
CASSDRRGGVGIQYF
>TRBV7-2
CASSLIGRSGVLIAYEQYF
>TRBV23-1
CASSQSVGRVGNQPQHF
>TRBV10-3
CALGDGPGDGYTF
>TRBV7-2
CASSLRGAPYEQYF
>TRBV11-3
CASSDVGTGENTIYF
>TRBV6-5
CASRYSRGANTGELFF
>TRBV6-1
CASSLRDRQYEQYF
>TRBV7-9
CASSSKQGVNTEAFF
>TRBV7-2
CASSLDPSGVYEQYF
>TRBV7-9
CASSSWGGESYEQYF
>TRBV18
CASSPMTVYGYEQYF
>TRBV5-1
CASSRSNTEQYF
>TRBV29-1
CSGHRQGNTEAFF
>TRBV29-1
CSVGGLAGGGTGELFF
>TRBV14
CASSQWGQGAAYTF
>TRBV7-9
CASSFKGDTEAFF